The 9 T cell receptor beta chains presented below share a single source sample, sequenced in a study of Graves' ophthalmopathy and Graves' hyperthyroidism. RNA transcripts were the template, and TCR beta CDR3 regions were amplified from them. The library came from an HTBI-primed first-round RT-PCR and a second-round multiplex PCR. From the multiplex PCR reads, TCRdb called clonotypes with MiXCR, one entry per CDR3 protein. The sample records 350,000 to 450,000 distinct CDR3 sequences, 15% to 20% being singletons. The sample was peripheral blood. The receptors stem from a woman aged 18-29 years with Graves' ophthalmopathy.

This clonotype occurred a few times. This rearrangement joins TRBV6-2 or TRBV6-3 to TRBJ2-7, with 10 bases that match TRBD1. CDR1 is MNHEY and CDR2 is SVGEGT in the germline V gene. The CDR3 totals 14 residues. V was pared by 5 bases and J by 3 bases, with 4 bases of the junction left unmatched. CDR3 region: CASSRTGGVYEQYF. CDR3 DNA: TGTGCCAGCAGTCGGACAGGGGGGGTCTACGAGCAGTACTTC.

This clonotype has ten or more counts. This chain links TRBV6-5 with TRBJ1-3; no definite D call. Trimming left V 0 bases short and J 4 bases short, with 13 bases between. The CDR3 extends over 16 amino acids. The germline gives CDR1 MNHEY, CDR2 SVGAGI. The CDR3 is CASSYSPGGTGNTIYF. For the CDR3, the DNA is TGTGCCAGCAGTTACTCCCCAGGAGGAACGGGAAACACCATATATTTT.

This clonotype was observed at least ten times. Written as DNA, the CDR3 is TGTGCCAGCTCCGTCCAGGGGGCTCAATCCTACGAGCAGTACTTC. Translated: CASSVQGAQSYEQYF. The chain joins TRBV6-2 or TRBV6-3 to TRBJ2-7; 8 nucleotides agree with TRBD1. CDR1 and CDR2 from the germline V gene are MNHEY and SVGEGT. The CDR3 contains 15 residues. The J segment lost 1 base and the V segment lost 8 bases, leaving 10 bases of the junction unmatched.

This clonotype was counted only a few times. This sequence joins TRBV6-5 and TRBJ1-3; D call uncertain. The CDR3 spans 17 residues. V lost 0 bases to trimming and J lost 0 bases, with 12 bases between them. The germline gives CDR1 MNHEY, CDR2 SVGAGI. Here the CDR3 reads CASSYSPSEGSGNTIYF. CDR3 sequence (DNA): TGTGCCAGCAGTTACTCCCCATCCGAGGGCTCTGGAAACACCATATATTTT.

This clonotype has only a few counts. A much larger clone lies a single base off, so this may be a read error. The rearrangement joins TRBV7-6 to TRBJ2-2; D gene ambiguous. Trimming pared 7 bases from V and 4 bases from J, leaving 13 bases between. CDR1 SGHVS and CDR2 FNYEAQ come from the germline V gene. The CDR3 spans 14 residues. The CDR3 loop reads CASISDVGTGELFF. In DNA, the CDR3 is TGTGCCAGCATCTCGGACGTTGGCACCGGGGAGCTGTTTTTT.

This clonotype appeared many times. This chain joins TRBV27 and TRBJ2-7; D call uncertain. V lost 3 bases, J lost 5 bases, and 5 bases lay in between. Germline V gene sequence: CDR1 MNHEY, CDR2 SMNVEV (reference sequence). The CDR3 totals 11 residues. CDR3 DNA: TGTGCCAGCAGTTTCCTGAACGAGCAGTACTTC. Amino acid sequence: CASSFLNEQYF.

This clonotype was recorded at least ten times. Written as DNA, the CDR3 is TGTGCCAGCAGCTTCCCCCCGGCCCCCGGGGGTCTACGAGAGCAGTACTTC. It yields the protein CASSFPPAPGGLREQYF. The chain carries TRBV11-2 and TRBJ2-7; D may be TRBD2 (6 bases). The CDR3 length is 17 residues. Between the trimmed V and J ends, which lost 3 bases and 7 bases, there was a span of 25 bases. Germline CDR1 reads SGHAT; CDR2 reads FQNNGV.

This clonotype was found a few times. The CDR3 DNA follows: TGCGCCAGCAGCTTGCCGGGACTAGCGGGAAAGTACGAGCAGTACTTC. It is translated as CASSLPGLAGKYEQYF. The V call is TRBV5-1, the J call TRBJ2-7; 13 bases map to TRBD2. V was clipped by 1 base and J by 4 bases; unmatched bases: 5. The CDR3 has 16 residues. Germline V gives CDR1 SGHRS, CDR2 YFSETQ.

In its sample, this clonotype was seen many times. The chain couples TRBV6-5 to TRBJ2-7, with a weak D call TRBD1 (6 bases). The CDR3 consists of 15 residues. The V and J ends lost 2 bases and 3 bases respectively, with 14 bases between them. Looked up from germline, CDR1 is MNHEY and CDR2 is SVGAGI. The CDR3: CASSYLYRARYEQYF. The CDR3 DNA reads TGTGCCAGCAGTTACCTTTACAGGGCTCGCTACGAGCAGTACTTC.